One sample yielded the 12 T cell receptor beta chains listed below, sequenced in a study of shared clonotypes between healthy human individuals. Measured with immunoSEQ multiplex PCR; TCRdb has only the in-frame clones, and not every one. Of 1.5 million to 2.5 million clones listed, about 95% are singletons. The naive CD8 subset, CD45RO-negative cells positively selected for CCR7, excluded terminally differentiated effector memory CD45RA+ cells. The sequenced sample was naive CD8+ T cells sorted from blood. Receptors originate from a man between 18 and 35 years old in good health.

The chain uses TRBV7-9 and TRBJ2-1, with 11 bases fitting TRBD1. CDR1 SEHNR and CDR2 FQNEAQ come from the germline V gene (reference sequence). J was trimmed by 2 bases and V by 4 bases; bases with no gene match: 7. The CDR3 totals 17 residues. The CDR3 spells CASSSDRGLGPYNEQFF. The DNA of the CDR3 is TGTGCCAGCAGCTCGGACAGGGGGCTAGGTCCCTACAATGAGCAGTTCTTC.

V gene TRBV7-8 combines with J gene TRBJ1-1, with 8 bases fitting TRBD1. The CDR3 spans 16 residues. Germline V gene data show CDR1 as SGHVS and CDR2 as FQNEAQ. The junction had 6 bases not matched to a gene; V was cut back by 2 bases and J by 1 base. The CDR3 reads CASSLYPTGANTEAFF. The CDR3 nucleotides read TGTGCCAGCAGCTTATATCCGACAGGGGCGAACACTGAAGCTTTCTTT.

Note on this clone: Mismatch with germline at one junction end may stem from a read error. V and J are TRBV6-5 and TRBJ2-5; tentatively, D is TRBD2 (5 bases). The CDR3 has 16 residues. Germline values: CDR1 MNHEY, CDR2 SVGAGI. CDR3 residues: CASGYKLTSFQETQYF. The CDR3 nucleotides are TGTGCCAGCGGTTATAAACTTACTAGTTTCCAAGAGACCCAGTACTTC.

The rearrangement uses TRBV5-1 and TRBJ1-1; D is unresolved. The ends were cut back, 0 bases at V and 1 base at J, with 4 bases in the middle. From germline, CDR1 is SGHRS and CDR2 YFSETQ. The CDR3 has 13 amino acids. The CDR3 DNA sequence: TGCGCCAGCAGCTTGGCCCCGAACACTGAAGCTTTCTTT. It yields the protein CASSLAPNTEAFF.

This sequence joins TRBV5-3 and TRBJ2-2, with 8 nucleotides matching TRBD1. TRBV5-3 is labeled an ORF, and its function is uncertain. V was pared by 0 bases and J by 4 bases, with 5 bases of the junction left unmatched. The CDR3 is 16 amino acids. The DNA of the CDR3 is TGTGCCAGAAGCTTGGACCGGGACAGGTCCACCGGGGAGCTGTTTTTT. The encoded protein is CARSLDRDRSTGELFF.

The gene calls are TRBV12-2 and TRBJ1-5. TRBV12-2 is recorded as a pseudogene. The CDR3 covers 15 residues. CDR3 nucleotides: TGTGCAAGTCGCTTATTTCCAGGAGGCAATCAGCCCCAGCATTTT. Amino acid sequence: CASRLFPGGNQPQHF.

This sequence joins TRBV2 and TRBJ2-7; 14 bases line up with TRBD2. V shed 6 bases, J shed 2 bases, and the junction held 6 bases outside the gene matches. This CDR3 is 16 amino acids long. Per germline, CDR1 SNHLY and CDR2 FYNNEI. CDR3: CASRGTSGGPTYEQYF. Written as DNA, the CDR3 is TGTGCCAGCAGGGGGACTAGCGGGGGCCCCACCTACGAGCAGTACTTC.

As DNA, the CDR3 is TGTGCCAGCAGCTTCGGGACAGGCCACACTGAAGCTTTCTTT. Its translation is CASSFGTGHTEAFF. The chain joins TRBV5-6 to TRBJ1-1, with 8 bases identical to TRBD1. Germline V gene sequence: CDR1 SGHDT, CDR2 YYEEEE. CDR3 length: 14 residues. The V segment lost 2 bases and the J segment 3 bases; nucleotides outside the gene matches: 3.

The chain is built from TRBV27 and TRBJ1-6; 9 bases agree with TRBD1. The V and J ends lost 0 bases and 15 bases, in that order; junction bases with no gene match: 12. CDR3 length equals 16 residues. Germline-derived CDR1 and CDR2 are MNHEY and SMNVEV (reference sequence). The CDR3 region is CASSLSMGTGTFLLHF. The CDR3 nucleotides read TGTGCCAGCAGTTTATCGATGGGGACAGGGACGTTTCTCCTCCACTTT.

The chain has TRBV27 and TRBJ2-1; possible D gene TRBD1, 5 bases. Germline V CDR1 and CDR2: MNHEY, SMNVEV (reference sequence). V lost 1 base and J lost 3, with 10 bases in between. The CDR3 totals 15 residues. The chain's CDR3 is CASSLLQEGYNEQFF. The DNA for the CDR3 is TGTGCCAGCAGTTTATTACAGGAAGGCTACAATGAGCAGTTCTTC.

The chain employs TRBV28 and TRBJ1-2, with TRBD1 as a possible D gene (6 bases). Germline V gives CDR1 MDHEN, CDR2 SYDVKM. This CDR3 spans 14 amino acids. Trimming cost V 5 bases and J 1 base, with 11 bases left between them. The CDR3 nucleotides read TGTGCCAGCAGTAAACAGGGAGGTAACTATGGCTACACCTTC. Its translation: CASSKQGGNYGYTF.

The V call is TRBV28, the J call TRBJ2-1; D is ambiguous. The V gene's germline CDR1 is MDHEN and CDR2 SYDVKM. The V end lost 5 bases, the J end lost 4 bases, and 18 bases lay between the germline ends. CDR3 length: 16 residues. This CDR3 reads CASSIPTLPSYNEQFF. The CDR3 DNA is TGTGCCAGCAGTATCCCGACATTACCCTCATACAATGAGCAGTTCTTC.